The next 29 T cell receptor beta chains were all read from a single sample in a study of graft-versus-host responses after intestinal transplantation. No antigen has been assigned to these receptors. The protocol was immunoSEQ multiplex PCR, while the TCRdb copy is restricted to in-frame clones and leaves out a portion. The profile shows more than 70,000 clones, roughly 90% of them singletons. Material: unstimulated CD4+ T cells sorted from spleen or lymph node cells, obtained before intestinal transplant. The receptors derive from a human donor who received an intestinal transplant.

The rearrangement links TRBV23-1 to TRBJ1-3; 8 bases are a match to TRBD1. TRBV23-1 is annotated as an ORF whose role is uncertain. This CDR3 contains 15 residues. Unmatched junction bases numbered 4, after V lost 2 bases and J lost 4 bases. CDR3 region: CASSQGGQAGNTIYF. The CDR3, as DNA: TGCGCCAGCAGTCAAGGGGGACAGGCGGGAAACACCATATATTTT.

V is TRBV13 and J is TRBJ2-3; 8 bases are shared with TRBD1. V was pared by 1 base and J by 4 bases, with 4 bases of the junction left unmatched. The CDR3 length is 15 residues. The germline gives CDR1 PRHDT, CDR2 FYEKMQ (reference sequence). In DNA, the CDR3 is TGTGCCAGCAGCTTAGTATCAGGGGGCGCAGATACGCAGTATTTT. Translating it yields CASSLVSGGADTQYF.

This sequence joins TRBV7-3 and TRBJ2-2, with 8 bases matching TRBD1. Germline CDR1 reads SGHTA; CDR2 reads FQGTGA. CDR3 length: 15 amino acids. V was clipped by 4 bases and J by 6 bases; unmatched bases: 7. CDR3 protein: CASSYRGTLAGELFF. The CDR3 coding sequence is TGTGCCAGCAGCTACAGGGGGACCCTAGCCGGGGAGCTGTTTTTT.

This clone was detected only once. This sequence joins TRBV11-2 and TRBJ1-1; maybe TRBD1 (6 bases). The germline V gene has CDR1 SGHAT and CDR2 FQNNGV. Trimming removed 5 bases from V and 1 base from J, with 8 bases in between. The CDR3 is 13 residues long. The CDR3 region has the DNA TGTGCCAGCAGCGGACAGTCGAACACTGAAGCTTTCTTT. Translating gives CASSGQSNTEAFF.

This clone was counted only a few times. The chain is built from TRBV5-6 and TRBJ2-2, with 8 bases identical to TRBD2. This CDR3 has 14 amino acids. Germline values: CDR1 SGHDT, CDR2 YYEEEE. V was pared by 2 bases and J by 9 bases, with 6 bases of the junction left unmatched. The CDR3 DNA reads TGTGCCAGCAGCTTCGGGGGGGCCCTCCGGGAGCTGTTTTTT. Its protein product is CASSFGGALRELFF.

V and J are TRBV6-1 and TRBJ1-2; D gene unclear. The germline V gene encodes CDR1 MNHNS and CDR2 SASEGT. Between the trimmed V and J ends, which lost 2 bases and 2 bases, there was a span of 6 bases. The CDR3 is 13 amino acids. CDR3 DNA: TGTGCCAGCAGTGAAATCTTGAACTATGGCTACACCTTC. As protein: CASSEILNYGYTF.

This clone showed up just once. This chain uses TRBV5-1 with TRBJ2-5; the match to TRBD2 covers 10 bases. Losses at the gene ends were 0 bases for V and 5 bases for J; bases not matched to a gene: 1. The CDR3 extends over 14 amino acids. The germline CDR1 and CDR2 sequences are SGHRS and YFSETQ. In DNA form, the CDR3 reads TGCGCCAGCAGCTTGGAAGCGGGGGGGGAGACCCAGTACTTC. Translation: CASSLEAGGETQYF.

The V and J genes are TRBV2 and TRBJ2-2; perhaps TRBD1 as D (5 bases). Germline loops: CDR1 SNHLY, CDR2 FYNNEI. This CDR3 is 15 amino acids long. V lost 4 bases, J lost 0 bases, and 9 bases lay in between. CDR3 DNA: TGTGCCAGCAGTGGACAGCCCACGAACACCGGGGAGCTGTTTTTT. It encodes CASSGQPTNTGELFF.

The rearrangement uses TRBV7-9 and TRBJ2-5, with D tentatively TRBD2 (6 bases). The ends were cut back, 5 bases at V and 5 bases at J, with 6 bases in the middle. This CDR3 is built from 11 residues. The germline V gene encodes CDR1 SEHNR and CDR2 FQNEAQ (reference sequence). This CDR3 is CASSRGETQYF. The DNA for the CDR3 is TGTGCCAGCAGCCGGGGGGAGACCCAGTACTTC.

The chain recombines TRBV5-4 with TRBJ2-6; D perhaps matches TRBD1 (6 bases). The V and J ends lost 2 bases and 0 bases respectively, with 12 bases between them. The CDR3 has 17 residues. Germline CDR1 and CDR2: SGHNT and YYREEE (reference sequence). CDR3 sequence: CASSLQGRPSGANVLTF. CDR3 nucleotide sequence: TGTGCCAGCAGCTTACAGGGACGGCCCTCTGGGGCCAACGTCCTGACTTTC.

The rearrangement joins TRBV7-3 to TRBJ2-7, with 7 positions matching TRBD1. J gave up 4 bases and V 5 bases, and 8 bases lay outside the gene matches. From germline, CDR1 is SGHTA and CDR2 FQGTGA. This CDR3 contains 14 residues. CDR3 amino acids: CASSLAGTEYEQYF. CDR3 in DNA: TGTGCCAGCAGCCTCGCCGGGACAGAATACGAGCAGTACTTC. The complete variable domain, with remaining parts taken from reference TRBV7-3 and TRBJ2-7, reads GAGVSQTPSNKVTEKGKYVELRCDPISGHTALYWYRQSLGQGPEFLIYFQGTGAADDSGLPNDRFFAVRPEGSVSTLKIQRTERGDSAVYLCASSLAGTEYEQYFGPGTRLTVT.

The sample holds one count of this clone. The chain carries TRBV6-5 and TRBJ2-3; tentative D call: TRBD1 (5 bases). The CDR3 length is 14 residues. V was cut by 4 bases and J by 2 bases, with 10 bases left in between. CDR1 and CDR2 (germline): MNHEY, SVGAGI. CDR3 protein: CASSSLTDTDTQYF. For the CDR3, the DNA is TGTGCCAGCAGTTCGTTGACAGACACAGATACGCAGTATTTT.

J is TRBJ2-3 and V is TRBV7-3; 11 bases are a match to TRBD2. Germline V lookup: CDR1 SGHTA, CDR2 FQGTGA. With 5 bases clipped from V and 3 bases from J, the junction kept 7 bases outside the gene matches. CDR3 size: 16 residues. DNA of the CDR3: TGTGCCAGCAGCAGAGCCGCTAGCGGGGGGACAGATACGCAGTATTTT. This gives the protein CASSRAASGGTDTQYF.

This chain joins TRBV19 and TRBJ2-3; TRBD1 matches at 7 bases. J was trimmed by 5 bases and V by 9 bases; bases with no gene match: 2. The CDR3 has 11 amino acids. Per the germline V gene, CDR1 is LNHDA and CDR2 is SQIVND (reference sequence). The CDR3 loop is CASNRGDTQYF. The CDR3 region has the DNA TGTGCCAGCAACAGGGGAGATACGCAGTATTTT.

The chain has TRBV6-5 and TRBJ1-6; TRBD1 agrees at 7 bases. The CDR3 length is 16 residues. The V and J ends lost 2 bases and 10 bases, in that order; junction bases with no gene match: 11. In germline, CDR1 is MNHEY, CDR2 SVGAGI. The CDR3 is CASSYQGTELISPLHF. Written as DNA, the CDR3 is TGTGCCAGCAGTTACCAGGGGACAGAGCTAATATCACCCCTCCACTTT.

CDR3 protein: CAISESGNEQFF. In nucleotides, the CDR3 is TGTGCCATCAGTGAGTCCGGGAATGAGCAGTTCTTC. The genes are TRBV10-3 and TRBJ2-1; D is unresolved. V was trimmed by 0 bases and J by 7 bases, leaving 4 bases between them. The CDR3 loop spans 12 amino acids. The germline V gene has CDR1 ENHRY and CDR2 SYGVKD.

The rearrangement uses TRBV10-3 and TRBJ2-1, with 9 bases aligning to TRBD1. The germline CDR1 and CDR2 sequences are ENHRY and SYGVKD. V lost 6 bases, J lost 1 base, and 4 bases stayed unmatched. The CDR3 is 15 amino acids. CDR3 residues: CAIRPGTGSYNEQFF. As DNA, the CDR3 is TGTGCCATCAGACCCGGGACAGGGTCCTACAATGAGCAGTTCTTC.

This chain joins TRBV6-1 and TRBJ1-2, with D unclear. CDR3 size: 14 residues. Trimming pared 2 bases from V and 4 bases from J, leaving 11 bases between. Germline V gives CDR1 MNHNS, CDR2 SASEGT. The CDR3 sequence: CASSELRVGYGYTF. The CDR3 region has the DNA TGTGCCAGCAGTGAATTACGGGTTGGCTATGGCTACACCTTC.

The J gene is TRBJ2-1, the V gene TRBV6-5; the match to TRBD2 covers 9 bases. CDR3 length: 16 residues. Germline-derived CDR1 and CDR2 are MNHEY and SVGAGI. V lost 0 bases to trimming and J lost 4 bases; unmatched junction nucleotides: 4. For the CDR3, the DNA is TGTGCCAGCAGTTACTCGGCGGGGGGGCGGTACAATGAGCAGTTCTTC. Its protein is CASSYSAGGRYNEQFF.

CDR3 amino acids: CASTRDTSGNTIYF. The CDR3 coding sequence is TGTGCCAGCACCCGGGACACCTCTGGAAACACCATATATTTT. V gene TRBV7-9 combines with J gene TRBJ1-3; D perhaps matches TRBD1 (6 bases). V dropped 7 bases and J dropped 0 bases, with 10 bases sitting between them. This CDR3 has 14 residues. Per germline, CDR1 SEHNR and CDR2 FQNEAQ (reference sequence). Full variable domain (remainder filled in from reference TRBV7-9 and TRBJ1-3): DTGVSQNPRHKITKRGQNVTFRCDPISEHNRLYWYRQTLGQGPEFLTYFQNEAQLEKSRLLSDRFSAERPKGSFSTLEIQRTEQGDSAMYLCASTRDTSGNTIYFGEGSWLTVV.

The rearrangement links TRBV6-6 to TRBJ2-7, with 14 nucleotides matching TRBD2. The CDR3 has 15 amino acids. From germline, CDR1 is MNHNY and CDR2 SVGAGI (reference sequence). Trimming took 6 bases from V and 4 from J; bases not matched to a gene: 5. This chain's CDR3 is CASRPGTSGGYEQYF. CDR3 sequence (DNA): TGTGCCAGCAGACCCGGGACTAGCGGGGGTTACGAGCAGTACTTC.

V gene TRBV5-1 combines with J gene TRBJ1-1; TRBD1 aligns across 7 bases. Germline CDR1 is SGHRS and CDR2 is YFSETQ. The CDR3 loop spans 12 amino acids. V lost 4 bases and J lost 4; bases outside the gene matches: 1. CDR3 coding DNA: TGCGCCAGCAGCCGACAGGGCACTGAAGCTTTCTTT. Translating it yields CASSRQGTEAFF.

The chain carries TRBV11-1 and TRBJ1-2; 9 bases are a match to TRBD1. The J segment lost 6 bases and the V segment lost 5 bases, leaving 7 bases of the junction unmatched. CDR1 and CDR2 from the germline V gene are SGHAT and FQDESV (reference sequence). The CDR3 sequence is 14 residues long. The CDR3 DNA sequence: TGTGCCAGCAGCGTACAGGGGGCCCGGGATGGCTACACCTTC. Protein product: CASSVQGARDGYTF.

This clone was picked up a small number of times. The chain joins TRBV29-1 to TRBJ2-7, with D maybe TRBD2 (6 bases). The V gene's germline CDR1 is SQVTM and CDR2 ANQGSEA. V lost 4 bases and J lost 7, with 17 bases in between. This CDR3 is built from 13 residues. The CDR3 here is CSVAGGAMGEQYF. The CDR3 DNA reads as TGCAGCGTTGCCGGGGGAGCCATGGGAGAGCAGTACTTC.

This clone has more than one count but fewer than ten. The chain joins TRBV6-1 to TRBJ1-6; D is ambiguous. The length of the CDR3 is 10 residues. Germline V CDR1 and CDR2: MNHNS, SASEGT. V was trimmed by 2 bases and J by 14 bases, leaving 4 bases between them. CDR3 sequence: CASSEQALHF. The CDR3 coding sequence is TGTGCCAGCAGTGAACAGGCCCTCCACTTT.

This clone has more than one count but fewer than ten. The chain joins TRBV7-3 to TRBJ2-3; the match to TRBD1 covers 8 bases. The V and J ends lost 5 bases and 2 bases, in that order; junction bases with no gene match: 9. The length of the CDR3 is 16 residues. Germline V gene lookup returns CDR1 SGHTA and CDR2 FQGTGA. CDR3 sequence: CASSQQGRGHTDTQYF. The CDR3 nucleotides are TGTGCCAGCAGCCAACAGGGCAGGGGGCACACAGATACGCAGTATTTT.

In its sample, this clone was seen a few times. This chain joins TRBV10-2 and TRBJ1-1, with TRBD1 matching 7 bases. The germline gives CDR1 WSHSY, CDR2 SAAADI. The V and J ends lost 6 bases and 2 bases, in that order; junction bases with no gene match: 6. This CDR3 contains 14 residues. CDR3 residues: CASSFTGVNTEAFF. The CDR3, as DNA: TGCGCCAGCAGCTTTACAGGGGTTAACACTGAAGCTTTCTTT.

This rearrangement joins TRBV19 to TRBJ2-6; D ambiguous. V lost 5 bases and J lost 2, with 7 bases in between. The CDR3 length is 14 residues. Germline V CDR1 and CDR2: LNHDA, SQIVND (reference sequence). CDR3 bases: TGTGCCAGTAGTGCCCCGGCTGGGGCCAACGTCCTGACTTTC. As protein: CASSAPAGANVLTF.

There are a few counts of this clone. The chain carries TRBV7-3 and TRBJ1-6; D possibly corresponds to TRBD1 (5 bases). Trimming removed 5 bases at V and 6 bases at J, with 14 bases between. CDR3 length: 15 amino acids. CDR1 and CDR2 (germline): SGHTA, FQGTGA. Here the CDR3 reads CASSRDSPGNSPLHF. CDR3 coding DNA: TGTGCCAGCAGCCGAGACAGTCCGGGTAATTCACCCCTCCACTTT.